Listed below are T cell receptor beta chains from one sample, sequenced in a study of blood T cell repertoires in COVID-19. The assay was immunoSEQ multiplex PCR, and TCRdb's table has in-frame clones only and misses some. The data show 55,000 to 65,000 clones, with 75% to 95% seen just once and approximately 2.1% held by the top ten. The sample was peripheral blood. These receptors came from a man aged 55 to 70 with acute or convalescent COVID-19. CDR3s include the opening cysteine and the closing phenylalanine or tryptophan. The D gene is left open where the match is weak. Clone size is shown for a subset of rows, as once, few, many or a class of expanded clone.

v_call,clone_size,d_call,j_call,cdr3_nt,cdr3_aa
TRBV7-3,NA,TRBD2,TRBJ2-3,TGTGCCAGCAGCCCGGGGGGAACTAGCACAGATACGCAGTATTTT,CASSPGGTSTDTQYF
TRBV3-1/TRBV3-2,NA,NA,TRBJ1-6,TGTGCCAGCAGCCAAGCCCAGGATAATTCACCCCTCCACTTT,CASSQAQDNSPLHF
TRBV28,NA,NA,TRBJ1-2,TGTGCCAGCAGTTCCTCCTCCTATGGCTACACCTTC,CASSSSSYGYTF
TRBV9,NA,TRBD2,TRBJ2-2,TGTGCCAGCAGCGTAGTGGCGGGAGGAGGCACCGGGGAGCTGTTTTTT,CASSVVAGGGTGELFF
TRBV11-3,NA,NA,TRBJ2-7,TGTGCCAGCAGCTTACGCCAGGGCGTCCACGAGCAGTACTTC,CASSLRQGVHEQYF
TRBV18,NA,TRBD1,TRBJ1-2,TGTGCCAGCTCACCCGAAATACAGGGGCGCGGCGATGGCTACACCTTC,CASSPEIQGRGDGYTF
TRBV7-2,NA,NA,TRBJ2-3,TGTGCCAGCAGCTTAGCCACAACGTGGGATACGCAGTATTTT,CASSLATTWDTQYF
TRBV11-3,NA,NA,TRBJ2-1,TGTGCCAGCAGCTTAGGGACTAATTTGATTGGTAATGAGCAGTTCTTC,CASSLGTNLIGNEQFF
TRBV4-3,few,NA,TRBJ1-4,TGCGCCAGCAGCCAGAGCTGGTCAACTAATGAAAAACTGTTTTTT,CASSQSWSTNEKLFF
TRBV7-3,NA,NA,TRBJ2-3,TGTGCCAGCAGCCTGGGACAATACACAGATACGCAGTATTTT,CASSLGQYTDTQYF
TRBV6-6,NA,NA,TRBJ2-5,TGTGCCAGCAGTTATGCCGGGGTGAGGGAGACCCAGTACTTC,CASSYAGVRETQYF